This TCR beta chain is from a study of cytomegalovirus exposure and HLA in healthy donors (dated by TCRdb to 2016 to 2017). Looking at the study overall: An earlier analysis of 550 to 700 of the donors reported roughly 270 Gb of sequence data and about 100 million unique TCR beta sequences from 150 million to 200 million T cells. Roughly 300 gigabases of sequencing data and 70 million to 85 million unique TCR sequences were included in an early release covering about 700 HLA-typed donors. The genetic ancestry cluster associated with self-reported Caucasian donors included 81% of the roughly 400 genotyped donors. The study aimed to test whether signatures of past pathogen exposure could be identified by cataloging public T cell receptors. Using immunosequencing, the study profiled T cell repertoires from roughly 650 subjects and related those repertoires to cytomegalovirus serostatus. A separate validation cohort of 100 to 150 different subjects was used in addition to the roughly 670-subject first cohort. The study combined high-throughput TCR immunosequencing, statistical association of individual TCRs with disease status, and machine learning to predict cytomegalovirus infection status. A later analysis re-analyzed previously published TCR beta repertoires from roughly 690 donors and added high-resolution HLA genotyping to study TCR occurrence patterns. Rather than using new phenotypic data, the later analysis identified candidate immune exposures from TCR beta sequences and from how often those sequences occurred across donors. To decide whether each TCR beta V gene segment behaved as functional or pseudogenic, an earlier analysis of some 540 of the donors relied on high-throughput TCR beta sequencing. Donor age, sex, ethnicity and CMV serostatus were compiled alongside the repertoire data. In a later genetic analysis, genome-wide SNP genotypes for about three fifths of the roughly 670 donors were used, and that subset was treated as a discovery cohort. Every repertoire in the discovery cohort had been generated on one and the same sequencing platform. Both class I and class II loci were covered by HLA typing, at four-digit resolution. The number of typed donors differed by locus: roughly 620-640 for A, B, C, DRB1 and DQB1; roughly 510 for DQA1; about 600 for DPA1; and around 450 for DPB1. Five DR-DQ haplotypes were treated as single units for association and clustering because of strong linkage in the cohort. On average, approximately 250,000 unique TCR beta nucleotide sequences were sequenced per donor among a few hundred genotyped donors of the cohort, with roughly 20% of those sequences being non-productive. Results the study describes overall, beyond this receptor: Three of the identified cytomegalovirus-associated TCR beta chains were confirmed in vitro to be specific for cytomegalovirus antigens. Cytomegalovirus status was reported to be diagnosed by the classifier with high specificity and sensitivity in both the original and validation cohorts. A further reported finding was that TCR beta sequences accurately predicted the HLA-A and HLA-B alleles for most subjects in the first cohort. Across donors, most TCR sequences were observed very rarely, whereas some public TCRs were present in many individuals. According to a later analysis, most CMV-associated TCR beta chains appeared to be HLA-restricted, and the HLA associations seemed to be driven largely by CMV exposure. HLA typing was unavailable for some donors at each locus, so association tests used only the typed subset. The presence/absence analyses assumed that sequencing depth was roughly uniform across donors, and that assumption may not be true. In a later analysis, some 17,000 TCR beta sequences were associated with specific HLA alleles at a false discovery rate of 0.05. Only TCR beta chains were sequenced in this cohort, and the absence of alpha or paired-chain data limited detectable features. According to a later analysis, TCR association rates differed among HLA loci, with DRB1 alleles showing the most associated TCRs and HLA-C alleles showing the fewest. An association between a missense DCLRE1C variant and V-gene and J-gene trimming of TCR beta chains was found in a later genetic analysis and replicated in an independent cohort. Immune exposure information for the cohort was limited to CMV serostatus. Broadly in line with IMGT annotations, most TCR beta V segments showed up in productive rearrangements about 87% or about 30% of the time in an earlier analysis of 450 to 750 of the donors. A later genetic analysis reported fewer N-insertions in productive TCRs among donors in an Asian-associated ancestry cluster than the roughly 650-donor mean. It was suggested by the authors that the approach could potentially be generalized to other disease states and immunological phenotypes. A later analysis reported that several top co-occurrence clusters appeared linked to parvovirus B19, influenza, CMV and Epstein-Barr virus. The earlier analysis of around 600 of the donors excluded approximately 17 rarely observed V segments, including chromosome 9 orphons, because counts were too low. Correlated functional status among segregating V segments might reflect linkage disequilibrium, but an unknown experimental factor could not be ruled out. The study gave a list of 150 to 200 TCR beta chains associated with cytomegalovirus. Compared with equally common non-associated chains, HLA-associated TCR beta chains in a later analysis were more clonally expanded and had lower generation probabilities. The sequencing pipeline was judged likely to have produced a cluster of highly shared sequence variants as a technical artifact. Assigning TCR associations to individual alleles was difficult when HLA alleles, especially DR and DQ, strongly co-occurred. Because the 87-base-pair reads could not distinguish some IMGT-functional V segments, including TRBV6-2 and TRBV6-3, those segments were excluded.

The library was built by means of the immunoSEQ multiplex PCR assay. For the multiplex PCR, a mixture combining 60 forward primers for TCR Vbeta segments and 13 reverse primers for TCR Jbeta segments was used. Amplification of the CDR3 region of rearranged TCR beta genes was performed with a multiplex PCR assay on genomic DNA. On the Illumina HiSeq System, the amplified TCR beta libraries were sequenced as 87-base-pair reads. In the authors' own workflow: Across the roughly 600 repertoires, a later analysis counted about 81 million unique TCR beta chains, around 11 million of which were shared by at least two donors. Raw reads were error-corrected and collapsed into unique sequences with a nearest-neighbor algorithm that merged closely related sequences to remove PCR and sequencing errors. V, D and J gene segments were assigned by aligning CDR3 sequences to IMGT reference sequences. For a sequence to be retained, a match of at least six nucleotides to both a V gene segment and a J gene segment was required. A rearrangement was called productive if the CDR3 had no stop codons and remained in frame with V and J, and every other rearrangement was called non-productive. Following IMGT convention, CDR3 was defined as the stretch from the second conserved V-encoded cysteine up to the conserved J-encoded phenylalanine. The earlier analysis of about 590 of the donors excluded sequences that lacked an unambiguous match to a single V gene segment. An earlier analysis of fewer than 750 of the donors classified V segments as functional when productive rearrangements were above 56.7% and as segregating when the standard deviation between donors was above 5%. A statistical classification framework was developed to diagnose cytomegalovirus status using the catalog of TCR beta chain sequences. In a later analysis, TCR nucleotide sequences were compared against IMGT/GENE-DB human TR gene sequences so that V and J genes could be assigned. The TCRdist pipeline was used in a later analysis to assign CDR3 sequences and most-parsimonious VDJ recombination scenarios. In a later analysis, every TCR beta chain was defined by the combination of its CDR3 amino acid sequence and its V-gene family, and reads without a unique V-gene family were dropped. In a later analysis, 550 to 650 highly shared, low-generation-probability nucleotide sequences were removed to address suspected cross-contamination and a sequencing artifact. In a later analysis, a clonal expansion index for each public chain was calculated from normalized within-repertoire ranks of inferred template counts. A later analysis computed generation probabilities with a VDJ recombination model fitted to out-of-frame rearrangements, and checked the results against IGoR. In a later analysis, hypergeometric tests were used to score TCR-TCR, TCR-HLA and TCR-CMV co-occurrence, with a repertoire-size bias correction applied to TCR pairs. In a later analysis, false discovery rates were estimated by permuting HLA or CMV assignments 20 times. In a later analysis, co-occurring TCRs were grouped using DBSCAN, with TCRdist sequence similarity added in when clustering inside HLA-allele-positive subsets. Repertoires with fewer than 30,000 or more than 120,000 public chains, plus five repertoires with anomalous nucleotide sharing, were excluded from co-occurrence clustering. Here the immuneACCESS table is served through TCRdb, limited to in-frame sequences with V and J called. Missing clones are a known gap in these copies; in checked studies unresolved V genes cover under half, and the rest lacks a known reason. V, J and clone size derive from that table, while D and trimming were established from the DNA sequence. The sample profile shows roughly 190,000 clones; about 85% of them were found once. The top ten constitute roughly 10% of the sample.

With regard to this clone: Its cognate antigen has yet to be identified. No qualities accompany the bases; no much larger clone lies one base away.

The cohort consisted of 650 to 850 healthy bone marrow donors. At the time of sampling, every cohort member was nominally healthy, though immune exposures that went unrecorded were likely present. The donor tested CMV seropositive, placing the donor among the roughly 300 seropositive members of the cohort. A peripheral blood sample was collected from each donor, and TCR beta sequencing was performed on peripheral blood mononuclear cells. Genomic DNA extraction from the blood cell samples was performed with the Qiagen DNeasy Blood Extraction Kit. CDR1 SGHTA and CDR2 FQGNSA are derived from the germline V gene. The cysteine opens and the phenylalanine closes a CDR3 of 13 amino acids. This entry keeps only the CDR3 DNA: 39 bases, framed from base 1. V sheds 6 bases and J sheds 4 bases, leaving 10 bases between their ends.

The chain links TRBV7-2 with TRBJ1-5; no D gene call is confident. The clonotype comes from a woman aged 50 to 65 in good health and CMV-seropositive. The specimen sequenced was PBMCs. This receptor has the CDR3 CASSPRANQPQHF. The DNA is TGTGCCAGCAGTCCGAGAGCGAATCAGCCCCAGCATTTT.